This T cell receptor (beta chain) came from a study of identical twins. Overall study results and limits: For cord blood, abundant beta clonotypes had fewer insertions, unlike memory repertoires, which showed none.

Germline values: CDR1 SGHAT, CDR2 FQNNGV. This CDR3 spans 17 amino acids. V lost 5 bases to trimming and J lost 0 bases; unmatched junction nucleotides: 5. Each cDNA held unique molecular identifiers, and template switching gave it a universal primer site. TCRdb independently ran MiXCR on the 5' RACE reads; one entry per CDR3 protein. This table has about 530,000 distinct CDR3 sequences, around 24% appearing once. Healthy Caucasians were all of the donors. A word on this clonotype: Its antigen is not known.

These same data were also listed under a study on yellow fever vaccine responses in identical twins.

The sequence was collected from a young woman in good health. The V call is TRBV11-2, the J call TRBJ1-3, with TRBD1 identical over 12 bases. Sequences were obtained from CD4+ T cells sorted from blood. CDR3 sequence: CASSHRDRGLSGNTIYF. As DNA, the CDR3 is TGTGCCAGCAGCCACCGGGACAGGGGGCTCTCTGGAAACACCATATATTTT.